Listed here are 15 T cell receptor beta chains from one sample, sequenced in a study of blood T cell repertoires in COVID-19. This table comes from immunoSEQ multiplex PCR, and its TCRdb copy is limited to in-frame clones, with some not included. The data contain fewer than 200,000 clones, around 84% of them singletons. The sequenced sample was peripheral blood. Receptors were obtained from a woman between 50 and 59 years old with COVID-19, enrolled during active disease.

The chain is built from TRBV10-3 and TRBJ1-2, with 7 bases identical to TRBD1. This CDR3 comprises 13 residues. The germline V gene encodes CDR1 ENHRY and CDR2 SYGVKD. The trim removed 4 bases at V and 4 bases at J, leaving 3 bases unmatched. The chain's CDR3 is CAISGDSGYGYTF. The CDR3 DNA sequence: TGTGCCATCAGTGGGGACAGTGGCTATGGCTACACCTTC.

This clone was recorded a few times. The chain couples TRBV28 to TRBJ2-2; D might be TRBD1 (6 bases). V gave up 8 bases and J gave up 0 bases, with 16 bases separating them. Germline V gene data show CDR1 as MDHEN and CDR2 as SYDVKM. CDR3 length equals 16 residues. This chain's CDR3 is CASYPGYRANTGELFF. The CDR3 DNA reads TGTGCCAGCTACCCGGGGTACAGGGCGAACACCGGGGAGCTGTTTTTT.

This clone was seen only a few times. The rearrangement links TRBV9 to TRBJ2-7, with 10 nucleotides matching TRBD1. With V trimmed by 5 bases and J by 4 bases, 9 bases remained unmatched. CDR3 length equals 15 residues. The germline gives CDR1 SGDLS, CDR2 YYNGEE. CDR3 sequence (DNA): TGTGCCAGCAGTCCCGGGACAGGGGCCACGTACGAGCAGTACTTC. Translation gives CASSPGTGATYEQYF.

A single count supports this clone. The V call is TRBV19, the J call TRBJ2-1, with 9 bases that match TRBD2. The CDR3 consists of 17 residues. V dropped 0 bases and J dropped 5; count of bases not matched to a gene: 8. Germline CDR1 and CDR2: LNHDA and SQIVND (reference sequence). The CDR3 DNA follows: TGTGCCAGTAGTATAGATCCTTGGCGGGGGGGCGACAATGAGCAGTTCTTC. Its protein is CASSIDPWRGGDNEQFF.

The V gene is TRBV11-2, the J gene TRBJ1-5; 10 bases line up with TRBD1. This CDR3 has 17 amino acids. Germline V gives CDR1 SGHAT, CDR2 FQNNGV. The V gene end was trimmed by 10 bases and the J gene end by 1 base; junction bases not matched to a gene: 13. In DNA form, the CDR3 reads TGTGCCACACAACGGGGACAGGGGAAAGAGAGCAATCAGCCCCAGCATTTT. Amino acid sequence: CATQRGQGKESNQPQHF.

The rearrangement links TRBV7-3 to TRBJ2-1; 12 positions agree with TRBD2. CDR3 length: 15 residues. Germline CDR1 SGHTA, CDR2 FQGTGA. Trimming cost V 5 bases and J 8 bases; bases outside gene matches: 7. CDR3 DNA: TGTGCCAGCAGCGCTAGCGGGGGGGAGTGGGATGAGCAGTTCTTC. Translated: CASSASGGEWDEQFF.

The chain has TRBV28 and TRBJ1-1; no clear D. Germline V gene data show CDR1 as MDHEN and CDR2 as SYDVKM. Between the trimmed V and J ends, which lost 5 bases and 1 base, there was a span of 11 bases. The CDR3 runs to 14 residues. The CDR3 DNA reads as TGTGCCAGCAGTCCGGCCTCAGGGAACACTGAAGCTTTCTTT. It yields the protein CASSPASGNTEAFF.

The chain employs TRBV5-1 and TRBJ1-6, with D uncertain. CDR1 and CDR2 (germline): SGHRS, YFSETQ. V shed 0 bases and J shed 0 bases, with 10 bases lying between them. The CDR3 has 17 residues. CDR3 sequence reads: CASSLDVGSSYNSPLHF. CDR3 DNA sequence: TGCGCCAGCAGCTTGGATGTAGGGAGCTCCTATAATTCACCCCTCCACTTT.

In its sample, this clone was seen once. The V call is TRBV7-3, the J call TRBJ1-1; 12 bases map to TRBD1. This CDR3 region has 16 residues. The V and J ends lost 5 bases and 0 bases, in that order; junction bases with no gene match: 4. In germline, CDR1 is SGHTA, CDR2 FQGTGA. DNA for the CDR3: TGTGCCAGCAGCCCCGGGACAGGGGGCATGAACACTGAAGCTTTCTTT. Translating it yields CASSPGTGGMNTEAFF. Supplemented by reference TRBV7-3 and TRBJ1-1, the full variable domain reads GAGVSQTPSNKVTEKGKYVELRCDPISGHTALYWYRQSLGQGPEFLIYFQGTGAADDSGLPNDRFFAVRPEGSVSTLKIQRTERGDSAVYLCASSPGTGGMNTEAFFGQGTRLTVV.

This clone was observed many times. J is TRBJ1-1 and V is TRBV7-9, with D perhaps matching TRBD1 (5 bases). Germline values: CDR1 SEHNR, CDR2 FQNEAQ (reference sequence). Trimming took 1 base from V and 4 from J, leaving 13 bases between them. The CDR3 spans 15 residues. The CDR3 DNA reads as TGTGCCAGCAGCTTAGAAATGGCAGGGTCCACTGAAGCTTTCTTT. Translation gives CASSLEMAGSTEAFF.

This clone was recorded only once. Other DNA sequences from this sample encode an identical CDR3 as well. The V call is TRBV9, the J call TRBJ2-1; the match to TRBD2 covers 7 bases. The CDR3 contains 13 residues. V was pared by 1 base and J by 5 bases, with 0 bases of the junction left unmatched. The germline gives CDR1 SGDLS, CDR2 YYNGEE. The CDR3 is CASSVSGDNEQFF. The DNA of the CDR3 is TGTGCCAGCAGCGTAAGCGGGGACAATGAGCAGTTCTTC.

This clone was seen just once. The chain joins TRBV2 to TRBJ2-2, with 14 bases identical to TRBD2. The J segment lost 4 bases and the V segment lost 7 bases, leaving 5 bases of the junction unmatched. Germline V CDR1 and CDR2: SNHLY, FYNNEI. The CDR3 spans 16 residues. This CDR3 is CASTIGLAGGTGELFF. The DNA for the CDR3 is TGTGCCAGCACAATTGGACTAGCGGGGGGCACCGGGGAGCTGTTTTTT.

The rearrangement links TRBV21-1 to TRBJ1-4. TRBV21-1 is termed a pseudogene. CDR3 length equals 12 residues. This CDR3 reads CAILGGEEKLFF. The CDR3 nucleotides read TGTGCCATCCTGGGGGGAGAGGAAAAACTGTTTTTT.

V and J are TRBV30 and TRBJ1-5, with TRBD1 as a possible D gene (6 bases). The V and J ends lost 2 bases and 0 bases respectively, with 11 bases between them. This CDR3 spans 15 amino acids. The germline V gene has CDR1 GTSNPN and CDR2 SVGIG (reference sequence). DNA for the CDR3: TGTGCCTGGAGTCAACAGGGTTCTAGCAATCAGCCCCAGCATTTT. Its protein product is CAWSQQGSSNQPQHF.

The J gene is TRBJ2-2, the V gene TRBV7-7; a possible D gene is TRBD1 (6 bases). CDR3 length: 15 amino acids. Germline CDR1 SSHAT, CDR2 FNYEAQ (reference sequence). V dropped 5 bases and J dropped 2 bases, with 12 bases sitting between them. The chain's CDR3 is CASSARDTNTGELFF. The CDR3 bases are TGTGCCAGCAGCGCCCGGGACACCAACACCGGGGAGCTGTTTTTT.